The source of this T cell receptor beta chain is a study of control samples from healthy donors and cancer patients. TCRdb keeps only in-frame clones here, not all; method: immunoSEQ multiplex PCR. Among about 120,000 clones listed, 80% to 90% were seen once. In this sample, this clone turned up once. Other DNA sequences in the same sample also yield this CDR3. Sequenced input: blood. This clonotype was sampled from a man between 25 and 39 years old in good health.

The CDR3 protein is CASSFGDNTEAFF. In DNA, the CDR3 is TGTGCCAGCAGTTTCGGGGATAACACTGAAGCTTTCTTT. This chain connects TRBV12-3 or TRBV12-4 to TRBJ1-1, with D uncertain. This CDR3 contains 13 residues. V shed 3 bases and J shed 2 bases, with 7 bases lying between them.